The T cell receptor beta chain under discussion was sequenced for a study of T cell responses to AZD1222 COVID-19 vaccine. Germline loops: CDR1 SGHAT, CDR2 FQNNGV. This CDR3 has 11 amino acids. Trimming cost V 1 base and J 5 bases, with 2 bases left between them. Here immunoSEQ multiplex PCR was the method, and the copy in TCRdb shows in-frame clones only, minus some. The sample lists approximately 120,000 clones; under 95% were seen once. This sequence originates from an adult in good health. The V gene is TRBV11-2, the J gene TRBJ2-5; no clear D gene. The starting material was peripheral blood, obtained on day 0 of AZD1222 vaccination. The chain's CDR3 is CASSLAETQYF. The CDR3 coding sequence is TGTGCCAGCAGCTTAGCGGAGACCCAGTACTTC.